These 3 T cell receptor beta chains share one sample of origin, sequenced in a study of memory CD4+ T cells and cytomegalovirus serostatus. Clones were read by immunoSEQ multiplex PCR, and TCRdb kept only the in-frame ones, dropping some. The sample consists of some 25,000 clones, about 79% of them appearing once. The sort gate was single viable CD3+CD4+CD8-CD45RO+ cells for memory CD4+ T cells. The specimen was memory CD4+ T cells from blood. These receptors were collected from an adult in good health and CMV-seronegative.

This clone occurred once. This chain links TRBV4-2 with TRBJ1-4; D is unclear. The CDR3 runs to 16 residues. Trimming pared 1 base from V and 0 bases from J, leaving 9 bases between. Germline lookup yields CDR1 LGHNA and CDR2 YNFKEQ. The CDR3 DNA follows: TGTGCCAGCAGCCAAGCCCCTTTTGCAACTAATGAAAAACTGTTTTTT. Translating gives CASSQAPFATNEKLFF.

CDR3 coding DNA: TGCGCCAGCAGCGAATCCCGACCGTCAAGTGGTGAAAAACTGTTTTTT. It specifies CASSESRPSSGEKLFF. The rearrangement uses TRBV5-1 and TRBJ1-4, with D unresolved. CDR3 length: 16 residues. V shed 4 bases and J shed 7 bases, with 20 bases lying between them. Germline lookup yields CDR1 SGHRS and CDR2 YFSETQ.

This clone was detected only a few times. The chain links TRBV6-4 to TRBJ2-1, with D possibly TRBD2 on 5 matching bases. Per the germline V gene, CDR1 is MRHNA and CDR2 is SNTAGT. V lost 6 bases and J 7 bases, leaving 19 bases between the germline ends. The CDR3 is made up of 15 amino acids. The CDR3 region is CASSVTQNGINEQFF. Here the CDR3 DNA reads TGTGCCAGCAGCGTCACTCAGAACGGGATAAATGAGCAGTTCTTC.